The rows below give T cell receptor beta chains drawn from one sample of a study of T-cell reconstitution after alpha-beta-depleted transplantation in children. TCRdb ran MiXCR on the PCR reads and lists one entry per CDR3 protein. Among 500,000 or so distinct CDR3 sequences listed, 30% to 35% were seen once. Sample: PBMCs from the stem cell graft donor, taken from the stem cell graft. The receptor set was obtained from a human donor who donated a stem cell graft to a child with aplastic anemia. Both conserved end residues are part of each CDR3. D genes are given only for firm matches. Size is stated for part of the rows, as once, few or many counts, or as a class when the clone is expanded.

>-|-|TRBJ1-1|TRBV12-3/TRBV12-4
CASTPQGVFTEAFF
>-|-|TRBJ1-1|TRBV7-2
CASSLSGGYTEAFF
>few|TRBD2|TRBJ2-1|TRBV12-3/TRBV12-4
CASLPGLAARPFF
>few|TRBD1|TRBJ1-5|TRBV5-5
CASSPDRPDRGQPQHF
>-|-|TRBJ1-1|TRBV7-9
CASSSSDGGSSEAFF
>-|-|TRBJ1-2|TRBV12-3/TRBV12-4
CASSLAGGGVGYTF
>few|-|TRBJ1-1|TRBV5-5
CASSWRRTNTEAFF
>-|-|TRBJ2-7|TRBV18
CASSPRGTAGRHEQYF
>-|TRBD1|TRBJ1-1|TRBV20-1
CSAPSGQRDTEAFF
>few|-|TRBJ1-6|TRBV20-1
CSARDLYNSPLHF
>-|-|TRBJ1-2|TRBV4-3
CASSQAPGLISYGYTF
>-|TRBD2|TRBJ2-5|TRBV20-1
CSARGTSGTETQYF
>-|-|TRBJ1-2|TRBV7-8
CASSSTTRGDYGYTF
>-|-|TRBJ2-7|TRBV5-5
CASSPYPGMTYEQYF
>-|-|TRBJ1-5|TRBV28
CASSLSSTGSQNQPQHF
>few|TRBD2|TRBJ2-3|TRBV20-1
CSGRKGLAGGSDTQYF
>few|TRBD2|TRBJ2-7|TRBV20-1
CSAIAGGIYEQYF